This TCR beta chain was identified in a study of blood T cell repertoires in COVID-19. The length of the CDR3 is 15 residues. In germline, CDR1 is LGHNT, CDR2 FRNRAP. V lost 4 bases to trimming and J lost 5 bases, with 15 bases between them. TCRdb keeps only in-frame clones here, not all; method: immunoSEQ multiplex PCR. The sample has roughly 120,000 clones; more than 75% are singletons. The source of this sequence is a man aged 55 to 70 with acute or convalescent COVID-19. J is TRBJ2-1 and V is TRBV12-5; D may be TRBD2 (6 bases). Sequenced sample: peripheral blood. The CDR3 region is CASGSRDWTHNEQFF. Here the CDR3 DNA reads TGTGCTAGTGGTTCCCGGGACTGGACCCACAATGAGCAGTTCTTC.